Listed below are T cell receptor beta chains from one sample, sequenced in a study of graft-versus-host responses after intestinal transplantation. Clones were sequenced by immunoSEQ multiplex PCR, and TCRdb holds only the in-frame ones, with some missing. The profile shows some 100,000 clones, less than 95% of them singletons. No cognate antigen is known for these TCRs. This specimen was unstimulated CD8+ T cells sorted from spleen or lymph node cells, taken before transplant. The receptors stem from a human donor who was the organ donor for an intestinal transplant. Each CDR3 is given with its conserved first and last residue.

v_gene: TRBV6-7
j_gene: TRBJ2-6
CDR3aa: CASSVDSVIGANVLTF

v_gene: TRBV6-5
j_gene: TRBJ2-7
CDR3aa: CASTPLYEQYF

v_gene: TRBV4-1
j_gene: TRBJ2-7
CDR3aa: CASSQQGSSYEQYF

v_gene: TRBV5-1
j_gene: TRBJ2-3
CDR3aa: CASSLEGGIRADTQYF

v_gene: TRBV13
j_gene: TRBJ2-1
CDR3aa: CASSSSGGTYNEQFF

v_gene: TRBV7-6
j_gene: TRBJ2-7
CDR3aa: CASSPGTVGAYEQYF

v_gene: TRBV19
j_gene: TRBJ1-2
CDR3aa: CASRMTAPQGYTF

v_gene: TRBV25-1
j_gene: TRBJ2-3
CDR3aa: CASSEGGDRALWDTQYF

v_gene: TRBV13
j_gene: TRBJ2-7
CDR3aa: CASATGEDYEQYF

v_gene: TRBV7-9
j_gene: TRBJ1-6
CDR3aa: CASRSRGFTSPLHF

v_gene: TRBV6-1
j_gene: TRBJ2-1
CDR3aa: CASSEQLAGVSEQFF

v_gene: TRBV29-1
j_gene: TRBJ2-1
CDR3aa: CSATSRDYSLNEQFF

v_gene: TRBV9
j_gene: TRBJ2-5
CDR3aa: CASSVRGQGKETQYF

v_gene: TRBV2
j_gene: TRBJ2-2
CDR3aa: CASRGRPGELFF

v_gene: TRBV11-2
j_gene: TRBJ2-3
CDR3aa: CASSLVFSSGSSSTDTQYF

v_gene: TRBV27
j_gene: TRBJ2-1
CDR3aa: CASSLFGRGSSYNEQFF

v_gene: TRBV7-3
j_gene: TRBJ2-5
CDR3aa: CASSLIGSETQYF

v_gene: TRBV7-9
j_gene: TRBJ2-3
CDR3aa: CASSLVQGLSATDTQYF

v_gene: TRBV4-1
j_gene: TRBJ2-5
CDR3aa: CASSQDPPIRRETQYF

v_gene: TRBV10-1
j_gene: TRBJ2-7
CDR3aa: CASSESPLLAVSSYEQYF

v_gene: TRBV15
j_gene: TRBJ1-4
CDR3aa: CATSKGGLNEKLFF

v_gene: TRBV4-1
j_gene: TRBJ2-3
CDR3aa: CASSPTGERTVNTDTQYF

v_gene: TRBV4-2
j_gene: TRBJ2-3
CDR3aa: CASSQVAGGAPDTQYF

v_gene: TRBV9
j_gene: TRBJ2-7
CDR3aa: CASEQGSESGEQYF

v_gene: TRBV9
j_gene: TRBJ1-5
CDR3aa: CASSVGQGVGQPQHF

v_gene: TRBV5-6
j_gene: TRBJ2-7
CDR3aa: CASSFTGRLAYEQYF

v_gene: TRBV7-4
j_gene: TRBJ2-1
CDR3aa: CASSLKPGTITAEQFF

v_gene: TRBV10-3
j_gene: TRBJ1-2
CDR3aa: CAISGLDRVSLGYGYTF

v_gene: TRBV16
j_gene: TRBJ1-1
CDR3aa: CASSPLDRTMNTEAFF

v_gene: TRBV27
j_gene: TRBJ2-7
CDR3aa: CASSFSGSYEQYF

v_gene: TRBV7-9
j_gene: TRBJ1-2
CDR3aa: CASSRLGAPFYGYTF

v_gene: TRBV19
j_gene: TRBJ2-7
CDR3aa: CASSTGQGSYEQYF

v_gene: TRBV9
j_gene: TRBJ2-1
CDR3aa: CASSVAGVYNEQFF

v_gene: TRBV10-1
j_gene: TRBJ2-1
CDR3aa: CASSLGQGEQFF

v_gene: TRBV2
j_gene: TRBJ2-1
CDR3aa: CASISSGGVSYNEQFF

v_gene: TRBV27
j_gene: TRBJ2-7
CDR3aa: CASSPGLGLYEQYF

v_gene: TRBV4-2
j_gene: TRBJ2-7
CDR3aa: CASSQAADPYEQYF

v_gene: TRBV5-1
j_gene: TRBJ1-1
CDR3aa: CASSFQADTEAFF

v_gene: TRBV7-6
j_gene: TRBJ2-3
CDR3aa: CASSLVWGEVTDTQYF

v_gene: TRBV11-2
j_gene: TRBJ2-2
CDR3aa: CASSLDRERGRTGELFF

v_gene: TRBV15
j_gene: TRBJ1-4
CDR3aa: CATADGTGTMGNEKLFF

v_gene: TRBV5-8
j_gene: TRBJ1-1
CDR3aa: CASSLAVTGMNTEAFF

v_gene: TRBV4-2
j_gene: TRBJ2-5
CDR3aa: CASSQVSVRTGVQETQYF

v_gene: TRBV5-1
j_gene: TRBJ1-2
CDR3aa: CASSPSGGGWYGYTF

v_gene: TRBV29-1
j_gene: TRBJ2-7
CDR3aa: CSVGGGTGGDGRSYEQYF

v_gene: TRBV6-1
j_gene: TRBJ1-2
CDR3aa: CASSAGGTGSYGYTF

v_gene: TRBV7-9
j_gene: TRBJ2-1
CDR3aa: CASSLAWHRRFYNEQFF

v_gene: TRBV7-2
j_gene: TRBJ2-3
CDR3aa: CASSSFMSAAPWDTQYF

v_gene: TRBV4-1
j_gene: TRBJ2-7
CDR3aa: CASSQVQGVSYEQYF

v_gene: TRBV2
j_gene: TRBJ2-2
CDR3aa: CAVRTGGTGELFF

v_gene: TRBV11-2
j_gene: TRBJ1-6
CDR3aa: CASRITGGTGTNSPLHF

v_gene: TRBV6-4
j_gene: TRBJ2-3
CDR3aa: CASRDGLLTDTQYF

v_gene: TRBV28
j_gene: TRBJ2-7
CDR3aa: CASSSSGLSSYEQYF

v_gene: TRBV5-4
j_gene: TRBJ2-1
CDR3aa: CASSLRGYSSYNEQFF

v_gene: TRBV27
j_gene: TRBJ2-7
CDR3aa: CASSFLSGSSYEQYF

v_gene: TRBV4-1
j_gene: TRBJ1-1
CDR3aa: CASSLTRGHTEAFF

v_gene: TRBV7-6
j_gene: TRBJ1-1
CDR3aa: CASSPGTRNTEAFF